The 5 T cell receptor beta chains in this list originate from one sample, sequenced in a study of blood T cells in healthy people across ages. Sample-barcoded 5' priming and a J-beta primer mix drove a second PCR of roughly 6 to 12 cycles. From the 5' RACE reads, TCRdb called clonotypes with MiXCR, one entry per CDR3 protein. The table records roughly 800,000 distinct CDR3 sequences, approximately 25% of them present only once. Separately, the same data were catalogued under a study of T cells of mothers and their children.

Sequenced: blood. The receptor set was obtained from a boy under 18 in good health.

CDR3 protein: CASSETAWGRDFQETQYF. The CDR3 DNA follows: TGTGCCAGCAGCGAGACGGCGTGGGGCAGAGATTTTCAAGAGACCCAGTACTTC. The V gene is TRBV7-9, the J gene TRBJ2-5; perhaps TRBD1 as D (5 bases). The germline CDR1 and CDR2 sequences are SEHNR and FQNEAQ (reference sequence). V lost 5 bases, J lost 2 bases, and 24 bases lay in between. This CDR3 comprises 18 residues.

The rearrangement links TRBV11-2 to TRBJ2-5; 7 nucleotides line up with TRBD1. Germline values: CDR1 SGHAT, CDR2 FQNNGV. With 5 bases clipped from V and 3 bases from J, the junction kept 15 bases outside the gene matches. The CDR3 consists of 17 residues. This CDR3 is CASSTKLPGQREETQYF. CDR3 sequence (DNA): TGTGCCAGCAGCACAAAATTACCGGGACAGAGGGAAGAGACCCAGTACTTC.

The chain has TRBV27 and TRBJ2-7; D unresolved. The V gene lost 10 bases and the J gene lost 2 bases, with 18 bases spanning the gap. Germline CDR1 and CDR2: MNHEY and SMNVEV (reference sequence). CDR3 length equals 14 residues. The CDR3: CATMGYPYTYEQYF. CDR3 nucleotides: TGTGCCACCATGGGCTATCCGTATACCTACGAGCAGTACTTC.

In DNA form, the CDR3 reads TGTGCCGGAACCGGGACAGGGCAAGAGACCCAGTACTTC. It codes for CAGTGTGQETQYF. The V and J genes are TRBV2 and TRBJ2-5, with 9 bases that match TRBD1. The germline V gene has CDR1 SNHLY and CDR2 FYNNEI. CDR3 length: 13 residues. Germline trimming cut 11 bases from V and 2 bases from J; bases unmatched to any gene: 6.

This clonotype came up a few times. The chain employs TRBV5-6 and TRBJ2-1, with D perhaps matching TRBD1 (6 bases). The CDR3 has 13 amino acids. The germline V gene encodes CDR1 SGHDT and CDR2 YYEEEE. Trimming took off 1 base at V and 9 bases at J, with 11 bases between the two ends. CDR3 sequence: CASSLTGSSEQFF. CDR3 DNA: TGTGCCAGCAGCTTGACAGGGTCCAGTGAGCAGTTCTTC. Looking up the rest from reference TRBV5-6 and TRBJ2-1 gives the full variable domain: DAGVTQSPTHLIKTRGQQVTLRCSPKSGHDTVSWYQQALGQGPQFIFQYYEEEERQRGNFPDRFSGHQFPNYSSELNVNALLLGDSALYLCASSLTGSSEQFFGPGTRLTVL.